This record concerns one TCR beta chain sequence. The entry originates in a study of blood T cells in healthy people across ages. The individuals who served as donors were healthy Caucasians living in Russia, aged roughly 6 to 100. Using a J-beta primer mix together with a sample-barcoded 5' primer, a second PCR was run for roughly 7 to 11 cycles. Each CDR3 protein gets one entry after TCRdb re-called the 5' RACE reads with MiXCR. The sample contains about 930,000 distinct CDR3 sequences, roughly 29% of which appear only once. These same records also appear under a second study, on T cells of mothers and their children. As reported in that work: A few healthy Caucasian mothers, along with their six children, were the donors. Related and unrelated pairs show TCR recombination output that thymic selection shapes similarly. Related mother-child pairs shared slightly more overlap than unrelated pairs, but the difference was non-significant.

The receptor's source is a woman in her 40s in good health. Sequenced sample: blood.

The CDR3 region has the DNA TGTGCCTGGAGTGGGGGGTCGTTCAGGCAAACTAACTATGGCTACACCTTC. Translated, it gives CAWSGGSFRQTNYGYTF. J is TRBJ1-2 and V is TRBV30, with D perhaps TRBD1 (5 bases). This CDR3 is built from 17 residues. V lost 1 base and J 0 bases, leaving 18 bases between the germline ends. The V gene's germline CDR1 is GTSNPN and CDR2 SVGIG (reference sequence).